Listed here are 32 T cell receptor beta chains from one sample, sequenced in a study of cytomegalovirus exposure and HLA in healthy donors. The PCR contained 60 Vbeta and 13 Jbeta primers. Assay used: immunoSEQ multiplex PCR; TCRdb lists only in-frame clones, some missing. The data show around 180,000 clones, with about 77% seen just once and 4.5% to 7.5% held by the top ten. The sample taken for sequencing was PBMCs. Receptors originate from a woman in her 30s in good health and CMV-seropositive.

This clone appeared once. DNA for the CDR3: TGTGCCAGCAGCCCCCTCAATTCCGGGGGAGATACGCAGTATTTT. Amino acids: CASSPLNSGGDTQYF. This chain joins TRBV7-3 and TRBJ2-3, with D possibly being TRBD2 (6 bases). This CDR3 contains 15 residues. Germline lookup yields CDR1 SGHTA and CDR2 FQGTGA. V dropped 5 bases and J dropped 5 bases, with 17 bases sitting between them.

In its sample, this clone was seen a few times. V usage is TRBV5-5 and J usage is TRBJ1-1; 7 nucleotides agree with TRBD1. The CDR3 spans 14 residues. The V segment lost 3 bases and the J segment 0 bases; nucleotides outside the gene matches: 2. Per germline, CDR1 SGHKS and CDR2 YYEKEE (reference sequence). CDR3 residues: CASSSGQMNTEAFF. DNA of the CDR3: TGTGCCAGCAGCTCGGGACAGATGAACACTGAAGCTTTCTTT.

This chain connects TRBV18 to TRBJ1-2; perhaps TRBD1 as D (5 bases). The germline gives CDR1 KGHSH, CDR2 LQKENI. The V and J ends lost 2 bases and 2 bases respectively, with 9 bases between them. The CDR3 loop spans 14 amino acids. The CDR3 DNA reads TGTGCCAGCTCACCAAGCGGGACCAACTATGGCTACACCTTC. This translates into CASSPSGTNYGYTF.

The CDR3 loop is CASSPIRENYGYTF. CDR3 coding DNA: TGTGCCAGCAGCCCGATTCGTGAGAACTATGGCTACACCTTC. This chain links TRBV7-2 with TRBJ1-2; D is unclear. The length of the CDR3 is 14 residues. V was shortened by 5 bases and J by 2 bases, with 12 bases between the two germline ends. Germline V gene lookup returns CDR1 SGHTA and CDR2 FQGNSA.

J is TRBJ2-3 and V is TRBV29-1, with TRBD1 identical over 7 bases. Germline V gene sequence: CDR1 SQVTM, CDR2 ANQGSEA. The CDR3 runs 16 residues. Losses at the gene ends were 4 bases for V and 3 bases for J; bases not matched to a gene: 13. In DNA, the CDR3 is TGCAGCGTTGTTCCACCCTCGGGACAGAGGACAGATACGCAGTATTTT. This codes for CSVVPPSGQRTDTQYF.

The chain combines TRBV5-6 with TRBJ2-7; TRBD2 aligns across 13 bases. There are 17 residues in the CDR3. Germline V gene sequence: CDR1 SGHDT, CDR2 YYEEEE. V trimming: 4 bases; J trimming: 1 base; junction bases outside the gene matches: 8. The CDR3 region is CASSRSTSGRLSYEQYF. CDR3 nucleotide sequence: TGTGCCAGCAGCCGTTCGACTAGCGGGAGGCTATCCTACGAGCAGTACTTC.

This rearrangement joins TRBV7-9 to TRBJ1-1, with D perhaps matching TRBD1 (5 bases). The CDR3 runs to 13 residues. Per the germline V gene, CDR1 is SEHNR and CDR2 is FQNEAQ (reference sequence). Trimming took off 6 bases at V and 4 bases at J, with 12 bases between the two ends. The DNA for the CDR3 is TGTGCCAGCAGGCAACAGGAGATCACTGAAGCTTTCTTT. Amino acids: CASRQQEITEAFF.

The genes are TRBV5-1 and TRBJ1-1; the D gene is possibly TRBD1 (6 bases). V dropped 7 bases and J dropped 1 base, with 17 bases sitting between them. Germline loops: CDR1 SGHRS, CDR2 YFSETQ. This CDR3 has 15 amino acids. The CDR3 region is CASAYSGHQNTEAFF. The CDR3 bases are TGCGCCAGCGCCTATTCGGGACACCAGAACACTGAAGCTTTCTTT.

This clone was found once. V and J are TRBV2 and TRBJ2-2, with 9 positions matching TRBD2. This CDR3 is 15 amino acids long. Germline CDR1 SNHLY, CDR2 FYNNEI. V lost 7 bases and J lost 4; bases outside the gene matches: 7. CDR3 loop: CASIGAGGRTGELFF. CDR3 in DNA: TGTGCCAGCATTGGGGCGGGAGGGCGCACCGGGGAGCTGTTTTTT.

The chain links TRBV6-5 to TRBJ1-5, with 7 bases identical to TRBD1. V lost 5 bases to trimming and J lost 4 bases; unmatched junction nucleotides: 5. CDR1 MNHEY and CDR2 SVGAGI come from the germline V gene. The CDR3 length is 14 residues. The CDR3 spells CASSPRGTNQPQHF. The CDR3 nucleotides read TGTGCCAGCAGTCCCAGGGGGACGAATCAGCCCCAGCATTTT.

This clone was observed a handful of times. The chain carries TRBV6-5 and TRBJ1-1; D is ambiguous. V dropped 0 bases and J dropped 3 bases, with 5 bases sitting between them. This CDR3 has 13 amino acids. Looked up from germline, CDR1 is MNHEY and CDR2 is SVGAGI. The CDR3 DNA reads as TGTGCCAGCAGTTACTCCCGGGACACTGAAGCTTTCTTT. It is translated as CASSYSRDTEAFF.

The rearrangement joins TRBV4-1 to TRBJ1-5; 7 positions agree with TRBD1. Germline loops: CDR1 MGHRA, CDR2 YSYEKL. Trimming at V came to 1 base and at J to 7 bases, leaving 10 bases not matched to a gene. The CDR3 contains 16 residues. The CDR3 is CASSQVLRQGGQPQHF. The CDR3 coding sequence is TGCGCCAGCAGCCAAGTACTCCGACAGGGAGGACAGCCCCAGCATTTT.

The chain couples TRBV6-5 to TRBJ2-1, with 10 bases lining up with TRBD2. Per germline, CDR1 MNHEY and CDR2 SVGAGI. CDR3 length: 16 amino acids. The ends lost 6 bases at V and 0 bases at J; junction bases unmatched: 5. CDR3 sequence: CASSYGLADSYNEQFF. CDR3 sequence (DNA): TGTGCCAGCAGCTACGGACTAGCGGACTCCTACAATGAGCAGTTCTTC.

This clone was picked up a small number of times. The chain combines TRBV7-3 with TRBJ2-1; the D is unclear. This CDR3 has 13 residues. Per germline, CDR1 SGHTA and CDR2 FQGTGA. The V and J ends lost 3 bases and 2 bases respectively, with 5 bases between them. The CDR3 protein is CASSFRTYNEQFF. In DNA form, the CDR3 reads TGTGCCAGCAGCTTTAGAACCTACAATGAGCAGTTCTTC.

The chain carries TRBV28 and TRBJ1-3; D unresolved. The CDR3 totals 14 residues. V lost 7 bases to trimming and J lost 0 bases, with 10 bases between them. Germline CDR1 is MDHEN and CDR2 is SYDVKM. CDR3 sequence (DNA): TGTGCCAGCAATCCAGCTAGCTCTGGAAACACCATATATTTT. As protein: CASNPASSGNTIYF.

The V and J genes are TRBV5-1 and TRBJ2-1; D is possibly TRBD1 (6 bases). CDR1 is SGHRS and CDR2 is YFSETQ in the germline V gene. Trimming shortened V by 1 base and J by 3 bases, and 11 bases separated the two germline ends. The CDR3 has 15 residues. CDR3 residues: CASSLSGTNYNEQFF. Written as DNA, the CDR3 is TGCGCCAGCAGCTTGTCGGGGACAAACTACAATGAGCAGTTCTTC.

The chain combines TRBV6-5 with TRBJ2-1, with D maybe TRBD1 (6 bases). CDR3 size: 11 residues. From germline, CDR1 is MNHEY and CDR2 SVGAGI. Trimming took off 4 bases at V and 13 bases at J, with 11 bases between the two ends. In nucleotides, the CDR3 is TGTGCCAGCAGTTCCGCAGGGGTCCAGTTCTTC. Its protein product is CASSSAGVQFF.

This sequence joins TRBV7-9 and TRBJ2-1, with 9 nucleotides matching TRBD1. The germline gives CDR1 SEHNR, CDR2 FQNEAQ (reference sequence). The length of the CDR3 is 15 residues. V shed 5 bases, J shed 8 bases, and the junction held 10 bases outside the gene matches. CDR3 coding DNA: TGTGCCAGCAGCCGACCGGGACAGGGTCTTCATGAGCAGTTCTTC. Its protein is CASSRPGQGLHEQFF.

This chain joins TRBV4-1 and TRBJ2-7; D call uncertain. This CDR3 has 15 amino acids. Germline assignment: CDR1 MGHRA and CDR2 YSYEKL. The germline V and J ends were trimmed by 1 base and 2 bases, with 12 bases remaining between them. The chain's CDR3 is CASSQATSLPYEQYF. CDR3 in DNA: TGCGCCAGCAGCCAAGCTACGAGCTTACCCTACGAGCAGTACTTC.

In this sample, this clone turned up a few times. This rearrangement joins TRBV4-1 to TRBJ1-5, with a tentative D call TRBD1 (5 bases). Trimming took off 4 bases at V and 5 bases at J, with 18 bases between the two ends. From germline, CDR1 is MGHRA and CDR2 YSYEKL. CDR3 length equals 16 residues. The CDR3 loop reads CASSRILGVGDQPQHF. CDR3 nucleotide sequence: TGCGCCAGCAGCCGGATTCTAGGGGTAGGGGATCAGCCCCAGCATTTT.

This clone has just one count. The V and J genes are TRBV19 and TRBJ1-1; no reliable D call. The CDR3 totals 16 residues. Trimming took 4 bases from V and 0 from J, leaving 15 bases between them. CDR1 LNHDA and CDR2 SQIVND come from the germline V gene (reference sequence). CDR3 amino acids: CASSSKSSGVNTEAFF. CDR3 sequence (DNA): TGTGCCAGTAGTAGTAAGAGCAGTGGAGTGAACACTGAAGCTTTCTTT.

Here the CDR3 reads CASSLQSYEQYF. In DNA form, the CDR3 reads TGTGCCAGCAGCTTACAATCCTACGAGCAGTACTTC. The rearrangement links TRBV7-9 to TRBJ2-7, with unresolved D. Trimming left V 2 bases short and J 1 base short, with 3 bases between. The CDR3 runs to 12 residues. The germline gives CDR1 SEHNR, CDR2 FQNEAQ (reference sequence).

CDR3 DNA: TGCAGCGGGATCGGGAGGGGCCGACGCTACACCTTC. This sequence encodes CSGIGRGRRYTF. The chain recombines TRBV29-1 with TRBJ1-2; TRBD1 is a possible D gene (5 bases). The CDR3 spans 12 residues. V was pared by 7 bases and J by 9 bases, with 18 bases between. Germline V gives CDR1 SQVTM, CDR2 ANQGSEA.

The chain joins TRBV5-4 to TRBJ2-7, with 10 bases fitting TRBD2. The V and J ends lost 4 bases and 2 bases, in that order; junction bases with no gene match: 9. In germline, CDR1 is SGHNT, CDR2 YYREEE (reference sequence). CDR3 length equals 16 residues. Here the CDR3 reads CASSVDASGRPYEQYF. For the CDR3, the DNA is TGTGCCAGCAGCGTGGACGCTAGCGGGAGACCCTACGAGCAGTACTTC.

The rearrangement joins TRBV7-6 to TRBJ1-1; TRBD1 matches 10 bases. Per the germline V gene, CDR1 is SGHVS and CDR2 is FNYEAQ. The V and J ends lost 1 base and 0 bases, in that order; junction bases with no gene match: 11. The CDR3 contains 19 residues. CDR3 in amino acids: CASSLVRGQGWDLNTEAFF. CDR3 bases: TGTGCCAGCAGCTTAGTTCGGGGACAGGGGTGGGATCTGAACACTGAAGCTTTCTTT.

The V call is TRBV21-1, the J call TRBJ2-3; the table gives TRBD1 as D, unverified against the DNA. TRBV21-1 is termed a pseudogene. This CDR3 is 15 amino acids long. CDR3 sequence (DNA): TGTGCCAGCAGCGACAGACCTTTTAAAGAGGATACGCAGTATTTT. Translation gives CASSDRPFKEDTQYF.

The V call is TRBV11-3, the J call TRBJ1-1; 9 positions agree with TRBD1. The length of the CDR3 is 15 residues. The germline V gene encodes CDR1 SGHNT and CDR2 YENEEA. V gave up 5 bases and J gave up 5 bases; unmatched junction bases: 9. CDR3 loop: CASSPAGGTGTEAFF. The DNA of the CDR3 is TGTGCCAGCAGCCCAGCCGGAGGGACAGGGACTGAAGCTTTCTTT.

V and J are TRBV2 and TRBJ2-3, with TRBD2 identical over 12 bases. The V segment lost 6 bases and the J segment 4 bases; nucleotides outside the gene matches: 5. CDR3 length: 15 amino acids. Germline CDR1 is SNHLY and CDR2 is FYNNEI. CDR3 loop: CASRTTSGSPDTQYF. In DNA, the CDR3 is TGTGCCAGCAGGACGACTAGCGGGAGCCCAGATACGCAGTATTTT.

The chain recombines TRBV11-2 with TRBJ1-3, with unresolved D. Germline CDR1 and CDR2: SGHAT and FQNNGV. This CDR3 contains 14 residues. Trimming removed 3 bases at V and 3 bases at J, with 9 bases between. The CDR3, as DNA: TGTGCCAGCAGCTTGTGGGAGTTTGGAAACACCATATATTTT. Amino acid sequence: CASSLWEFGNTIYF.

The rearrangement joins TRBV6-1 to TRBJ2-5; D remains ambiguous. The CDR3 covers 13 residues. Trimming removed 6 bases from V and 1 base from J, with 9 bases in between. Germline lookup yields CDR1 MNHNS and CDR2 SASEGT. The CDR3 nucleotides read TGTGCCAGCAGACCATCGGGCCAAGAGACCCAGTACTTC. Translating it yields CASRPSGQETQYF.

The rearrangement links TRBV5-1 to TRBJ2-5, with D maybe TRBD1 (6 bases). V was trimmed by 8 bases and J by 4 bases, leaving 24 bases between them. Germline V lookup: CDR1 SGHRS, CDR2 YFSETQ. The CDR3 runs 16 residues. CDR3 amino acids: CASKPEGTGSRETQYF. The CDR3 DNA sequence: TGCGCCAGTAAACCCGAGGGTACAGGGTCTCGAGAGACCCAGTACTTC.

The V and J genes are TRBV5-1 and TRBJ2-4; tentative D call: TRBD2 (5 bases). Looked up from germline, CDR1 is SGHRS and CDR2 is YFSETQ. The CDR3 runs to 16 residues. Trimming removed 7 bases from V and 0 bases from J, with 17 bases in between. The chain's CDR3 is CASFEGRTLAKNIQYF. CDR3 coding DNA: TGCGCCAGCTTTGAGGGCAGAACTTTAGCCAAAAACATTCAGTACTTC. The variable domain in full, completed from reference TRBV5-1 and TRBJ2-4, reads KAGVTQTPRYLIKTRGQQVTLSCSPISGHRSVSWYQQTPGQGLQFLFEYFSETQRNKGNFPGRFSGRQFSNSRSEMNVSTLELGDSALYLCASFEGRTLAKNIQYFGAGTRLSVL.